These 10 T cell receptor beta chains were all obtained from the same sample, sequenced in a study of T cell changes during pregnancy in multiple sclerosis (dated by TCRdb to the late 2010s). Library preparation used the immunoSEQ multiplex PCR assay. Drawn from immuneACCESS, this table holds only the in-frame rearrangements with V and J called that TCRdb kept. Clones are partly lost; checked studies trace under half to an unresolved V gene and leave the rest unexplained. The sample table holds 35,000 to 45,000 clones, of which 93% were seen once. Of the sample, 0.4% to 0.45% falls within the top ten clones. The material sequenced was CD4+ T cells from peripheral blood mononuclear cells, taken in the first trimester of pregnancy. Source of these receptors: a female donor with multiple sclerosis, enrolled in a pregnancy study.

This clone was observed a handful of times. The same CDR3 arises from other DNA sequences in this sample as well. The chain uses TRBV30 and TRBJ1-5; D might be TRBD1 (5 bases). CDR3 length equals 13 residues. Germline CDR1 reads GTSNPN; CDR2 reads SVGIG (reference sequence). Trimming pared 1 base from V and 3 bases from J, leaving 7 bases between. The CDR3 spells CAWSGGDNQPQHF. CDR3 sequence (DNA): TGTGCCTGGAGTGGGGGGGACAATCAGCCCCAGCATTTT.

This clone has only a few counts. The J gene is TRBJ1-3, the V gene TRBV18; D unclear. Germline CDR1 KGHSH, CDR2 LQKENI. The CDR3 totals 14 residues. The V end was cut by 3 bases, the J end by 4 bases, with 10 bases between. CDR3 DNA sequence: TGTGCCAGCTCACCTTCTCTCGGGGGAAACACCATATATTTT. Translating it yields CASSPSLGGNTIYF.

The chain is built from TRBV7-3 and TRBJ2-2, with D perhaps matching TRBD1 (5 bases). There are 16 residues in the CDR3. Germline values: CDR1 SGHTA, CDR2 FQGTGA. V gave up 1 base and J gave up 2 bases, with 11 bases separating them. CDR3 in amino acids: CASSLRAGSNTGELFF. In nucleotides, the CDR3 is TGTGCCAGCAGCTTAAGGGCAGGGTCAAACACCGGGGAGCTGTTTTTT.

V gene TRBV5-1 combines with J gene TRBJ2-1; the D gene is possibly TRBD1 (5 bases). Deletions cut 1 base from V and 4 bases from J, with 12 bases between. The length of the CDR3 is 15 residues. Germline CDR1 reads SGHRS; CDR2 reads YFSETQ. The CDR3 loop reads CASSLRQGHYNEQFF. The CDR3 DNA follows: TGCGCCAGCAGCTTGCGCCAGGGTCATTACAATGAGCAGTTCTTC.

V and J are TRBV6-5 and TRBJ1-1, with a tentative D call TRBD1 (5 bases). Trimming stripped 2 bases from V and 4 bases from J, with 11 bases between. This CDR3 comprises 14 residues. CDR1 is MNHEY, CDR2 SVGAGI, per germline. The CDR3 region is CASSYPGRGTEAFF. CDR3 in DNA: TGTGCCAGCAGTTACCCCGGGAGGGGCACTGAAGCTTTCTTT.

This chain links TRBV14 with TRBJ1-1; D might be TRBD1 (6 bases). Trimming removed 4 bases at V and 2 bases at J, with 8 bases between. The CDR3 has 13 amino acids. CDR1 SGHDN and CDR2 FVKESK come from the germline V gene. The CDR3 nucleotides read TGTGCCAGCAGCCGGGACATAAACACTGAAGCTTTCTTT. It is translated as CASSRDINTEAFF.

This clone was observed a handful of times. The chain couples TRBV6-5 to TRBJ1-1; 9 positions agree with TRBD1. The CDR3 has 14 residues. Trimming at V came to 6 bases and at J to 0 bases, leaving 2 bases not matched to a gene. Germline-derived CDR1 and CDR2 are MNHEY and SVGAGI. For the CDR3, the DNA is TGTGCCAGCAGACGGACAGGGGTGAACACTGAAGCTTTCTTT. Its translation: CASRRTGVNTEAFF.

The V gene is TRBV28, the J gene TRBJ2-1; 9 nucleotides match TRBD2. The CDR3 length is 21 residues. Germline values: CDR1 MDHEN, CDR2 SYDVKM. Trimming at V came to 1 base and at J to 0 bases, leaving 16 bases not matched to a gene. The chain's CDR3 is CASSLFGRGGRARSSYNEQFF. DNA for the CDR3: TGTGCCAGCAGTTTATTCGGGCGGGGCGGGAGGGCCCGGTCCTCCTACAATGAGCAGTTCTTC.

The V call is TRBV7-2, the J call TRBJ1-1; D is uncertain. CDR3 size: 12 residues. The V gene's germline CDR1 is SGHTA and CDR2 FQGNSA. V dropped 4 bases and J dropped 12 bases, with 15 bases sitting between them. CDR3 coding DNA: TGTGCCAGCAGCTCCTTGACGGCGGGCCCTTTCTTT. It yields the protein CASSSLTAGPFF.

This chain links TRBV28 with TRBJ1-5, with D perhaps matching TRBD1 (6 bases). V lost 6 bases to trimming and J lost 7 bases, with 13 bases between them. Germline assignment: CDR1 MDHEN and CDR2 SYDVKM. CDR3 length: 13 residues. CDR3 protein: CASRKQGRQPQHF. In nucleotides, the CDR3 is TGTGCCAGCAGAAAACAGGGTCGGCAGCCCCAGCATTTT.